Following are 8 T cell receptor beta chains from one sample sequenced in a study of blood T cell repertoires in COVID-19. Generated by immunoSEQ multiplex PCR, the TCRdb table keeps only in-frame clones and is missing some. The sample holds 150,000 or so clones, about 90% seen once. The sample was PBMCs or T cells enriched from blood (not recorded which). These receptors were obtained from a human donor with acute COVID-19. The donor label of this sample is uncertain.

The rearrangement links TRBV30 to TRBJ2-5, with D perhaps TRBD2 (5 bases). Germline CDR1 is GTSNPN and CDR2 is SVGIG (reference sequence). V was pared by 0 bases and J by 3 bases, with 14 bases between. This CDR3 has 15 amino acids. CDR3: CAWSVLNSGEETQYF. CDR3 nucleotide sequence: TGTGCCTGGAGTGTACTCAACTCCGGGGAAGAGACCCAGTACTTC.

This CDR3 is CASSRGQTDTQYF. CDR3 nucleotide sequence: TGTGCCAGCAGTCGGGGACAAACGGATACGCAGTATTTT. The chain carries TRBV6-2 or TRBV6-3 and TRBJ2-3, with TRBD1 as a possible D gene (6 bases). Germline loops: CDR1 MNHEY, CDR2 SVGEGT. This CDR3 is 13 amino acids long. The V end was cut by 5 bases, the J end by 6 bases, with 12 bases between.

This clone was detected only once. The chain has TRBV5-4 and TRBJ2-1, with a tentative D call TRBD2 (5 bases). The germline gives CDR1 SGHNT, CDR2 YYREEE (reference sequence). Trimming removed 0 bases at V and 4 bases at J, with 8 bases between. CDR3 size: 14 residues. For the CDR3, the DNA is TGTGCCAGCAGCTTGGCCGGACTGTACAATGAGCAGTTCTTC. This codes for CASSLAGLYNEQFF.

In its sample, this clone was seen once. The chain joins TRBV27 to TRBJ2-7; D is possibly TRBD2 (6 bases). CDR1 is MNHEY and CDR2 is SMNVEV in the germline V gene (reference sequence). The CDR3 spans 14 residues. Deletions cut 6 bases from V and 4 bases from J, with 16 bases between. In nucleotides, the CDR3 is TGTGCCAGCAGGAGGACCCGGGAGCCATACGAGCAGTACTTC. It translates to CASRRTREPYEQYF.

The chain links TRBV7-8 to TRBJ1-3, with D tentatively TRBD1 (6 bases). The CDR3 has 15 amino acids. Germline CDR1 is SGHVS and CDR2 is FQNEAQ. Between the trimmed V and J ends, which lost 5 bases and 4 bases, there was a span of 15 bases. CDR3 coding DNA: TGTGCCAGCAGCCGGAGACCAGGGGACGGAAACACCATATATTTT. Amino acid sequence: CASSRRPGDGNTIYF.

V usage is TRBV5-1 and J usage is TRBJ2-5; 9 positions agree with TRBD1. The CDR3 runs 16 residues. Germline V gene lookup returns CDR1 SGHRS and CDR2 YFSETQ. J gave up 2 bases and V 2 bases, and 7 bases lay outside the gene matches. As DNA, the CDR3 is TGCGCCAGCAGCTTAGGGGGGACAGGGTTGCAAGAGACCCAGTACTTC. Translated: CASSLGGTGLQETQYF.

This clone was observed a handful of times. The chain recombines TRBV6-2 or TRBV6-3 with TRBJ2-4; D is ambiguous. Trimming cost V 4 bases and J 1 base, with 11 bases left between them. CDR3 length: 15 residues. Germline V gives CDR1 MNHEY, CDR2 SVGEGT. The CDR3 DNA is TGTGCCAGCAGTTCTCCGCTCGGGGCCAAAAACATTCAGTACTTC. It yields the protein CASSSPLGAKNIQYF.

This chain joins TRBV30 and TRBJ1-1; D gene ambiguous. Germline-derived CDR1 and CDR2 are GTSNPN and SVGIG (reference sequence). With 2 bases removed from V and 8 bases from J, the gap between germline ends came to 9 bases. CDR3 length: 11 amino acids. The CDR3 DNA reads TGTGCCTGGAGTCATGGGAGGGAAGCTTTCTTT. The encoded protein is CAWSHGREAFF.